What follows are 17 T cell receptor beta chains derived from one specimen sequenced in a study of CD8 T cells in ankylosing spondylitis. TCRdb re-called the 5' RACE reads with MiXCR, one entry per CDR3 protein. The table includes about 240,000 distinct CDR3 sequences, about 9.1% detected once. Sequenced input: blood, either unsorted or a sorted T cell fraction (not recorded which). The source is a male donor with ankylosing spondylitis or in good health (not recorded which).

Many counts were recorded for this clonotype. V usage is TRBV29-1 and J usage is TRBJ2-2; D might be TRBD1 (6 bases). CDR1 is SQVTM and CDR2 is ANQGSEA in the germline V gene. There are 13 residues in the CDR3. Between the trimmed V and J ends, which lost 6 bases and 5 bases, there was a span of 13 bases. The CDR3 loop reads CSVRPQGTGELFF. CDR3 nucleotides: TGCAGCGTCCGCCCTCAGGGGACCGGGGAGCTGTTTTTT.

This clonotype was recorded at least ten times. The rearrangement uses TRBV5-1 and TRBJ1-4; D not resolved. The ends were cut back, 5 bases at V and 0 bases at J, with 11 bases in the middle. CDR1 SGHRS and CDR2 YFSETQ come from the germline V gene. This CDR3 contains 15 residues. The CDR3 region has the DNA TGCGCCAGCAGGGATCAGGAGGCAACTAATGAAAAACTGTTTTTT. Amino acids: CASRDQEATNEKLFF.

The V call is TRBV11-2, the J call TRBJ2-7, with D possibly TRBD2 on 5 matching bases. The CDR3 is 17 residues long. Deletions cut 5 bases from V and 0 bases from J, with 20 bases between. Germline V gives CDR1 SGHAT, CDR2 FQNNGV. The DNA of the CDR3 is TGTGCCAGCAGCCTCACCACGGGGTCCCCAAGCTCCTACGAGCAGTACTTC. Translating it yields CASSLTTGSPSSYEQYF. The complete variable domain, with remaining parts taken from reference TRBV11-2 and TRBJ2-7, reads EAGVAQSPRYKIIEKRQSVAFWCNPISGHATLYWYQQILGQGPKLLIQFQNNGVVDDSQLPKDRFSAERLKGVDSTLKIQPAKLEDSAVYLCASSLTTGSPSSYEQYFGPGTRLTVT.

This clonotype was seen only a few times. An end of the junction differs from the germline gene, which may be a read error. This sequence joins TRBV7-9 and TRBJ2-1; D is perhaps TRBD1 (6 bases). Germline V gives CDR1 SEHNR, CDR2 FQNEAQ (reference sequence). The CDR3 covers 12 residues. CDR3 protein: CASSLAQGQIPF. The CDR3 nucleotides are TGTGCCAGCAGCTTAGCACAGGGCCAGATCCCGTTC.

This clonotype turned up a few times. This chain links TRBV27 with TRBJ2-4; D is uncertain. The CDR3 contains 11 residues. Trimming pared 3 bases from V and 11 bases from J, leaving 8 bases between. Germline CDR1 MNHEY, CDR2 SMNVEV (reference sequence). The CDR3 region has the DNA TGTGCCAGCAGTTTTGGAAGGGTTCAGTACTTC. Translated, it gives CASSFGRVQYF.

In its sample, this clonotype was seen many times. The chain joins TRBV4-1 to TRBJ2-1, with D unresolved. Trimming stripped 1 base from V and 4 bases from J, with 14 bases between. Germline CDR1 and CDR2: MGHRA and YSYEKL. This CDR3 has 16 residues. CDR3 coding DNA: TGCGCCAGCAGCCAAGCTGGCCAGTTAGGGTACAATGAGCAGTTCTTC. It encodes CASSQAGQLGYNEQFF.

This clonotype has a handful of counts. The gene calls are TRBV5-4 and TRBJ2-3; D is uncertain. Between the trimmed V and J ends, which lost 5 bases and 4 bases, there was a span of 8 bases. The germline gives CDR1 SGHNT, CDR2 YYREEE (reference sequence). The CDR3 covers 12 residues. CDR3: CASRRGPDTQYF. The CDR3 DNA reads TGTGCCAGCAGGAGAGGCCCAGATACGCAGTATTTT.

This clonotype came up many times. J is TRBJ2-4 and V is TRBV15; TRBD1 agrees at 8 bases. V lost 3 bases, J lost 5 bases, and 6 bases stayed unmatched. The CDR3 is made up of 15 amino acids. Germline V gives CDR1 LNHNV, CDR2 YYDKDF (reference sequence). CDR3 protein: CATSRWTGSQNIQYF. The CDR3 bases are TGTGCCACCAGCAGGTGGACAGGGTCACAAAACATTCAGTACTTC.

This clonotype was seen only a few times. The chain joins TRBV12-3 or TRBV12-4 to TRBJ2-1; 11 nucleotides agree with TRBD2. The CDR3 is made up of 16 amino acids. V dropped 1 base and J dropped 4; count of bases not matched to a gene: 3. The CDR3: CASSLGLAGTYNEQFF. The CDR3 DNA is TGTGCCAGCAGTTTAGGACTAGCGGGAACTTACAATGAGCAGTTCTTC.

There are a few counts of this clonotype. V is TRBV19 and J is TRBJ1-5; 7 bases line up with TRBD1. The germline gives CDR1 LNHDA, CDR2 SQIVND (reference sequence). The V gene end was trimmed by 6 bases and the J gene end by 6 bases; junction bases not matched to a gene: 5. The CDR3 consists of 13 residues. Written as DNA, the CDR3 is TGTGCCAGTAGGGAAGACAGGGCTCAGCCCCAGCATTTT. Translation gives CASREDRAQPQHF.

In its sample, this clonotype was seen once. A much larger clone is a single base away; this may be a read error. The chain links TRBV29-1 to TRBJ2-3; D uncertain. Germline V gene sequence: CDR1 SQVTM, CDR2 ANQGSEA. This CDR3 has 11 amino acids. Trimming pared 5 bases from V and 3 bases from J, leaving 6 bases between. CDR3 bases: TGCAGCGTTCACCGTACAGATACGCAGTATTTT. Translated: CSVHRTDTQYF.

This clonotype appeared many times. The chain is built from TRBV27 and TRBJ2-1; 9 bases agree with TRBD1. Trimming removed 6 bases from V and 4 bases from J; junction bases left unmatched: 7. Germline V gene data show CDR1 as MNHEY and CDR2 as SMNVEV (reference sequence). CDR3 length: 15 residues. The CDR3 protein is CASRPGTGFYNEQFF. The CDR3, as DNA: TGTGCCAGCAGACCCGGGACAGGGTTTTACAATGAGCAGTTCTTC.

The sample holds many counts of this clonotype. The chain combines TRBV7-6 with TRBJ2-2; no firm D call. CDR3 length: 16 amino acids. The ends were cut back, 5 bases at V and 2 bases at J, with 15 bases in the middle. The germline gives CDR1 SGHVS, CDR2 FNYEAQ. CDR3 protein: CASSPMTNINTGELFF. The CDR3 region has the DNA TGTGCCAGCAGCCCGATGACGAACATTAACACCGGGGAGCTGTTTTTT.

This clonotype has ten or more counts. The chain uses TRBV14 and TRBJ2-7, with 7 bases fitting TRBD1. In germline, CDR1 is SGHDN, CDR2 FVKESK. With 2 bases clipped from V and 3 bases from J, the junction kept 7 bases outside the gene matches. The length of the CDR3 is 15 residues. CDR3: CASSQIDRAGYEQYF. The CDR3 coding sequence is TGTGCCAGCAGCCAAATCGACAGGGCAGGCTACGAGCAGTACTTC.

Ten or more counts support this clonotype. The chain couples TRBV21-1 to TRBJ1-5. TRBV21-1 has pseudogene status. The CDR3 spans 15 residues. The CDR3 sequence is CASNSGKSGNQPQHF. In DNA, the CDR3 is TGTGCCAGCAATAGCGGAAAATCCGGGAATCAGCCCCAGCATTTT.

This clonotype was detected ten times or more. This chain links TRBV20-1 with TRBJ2-5; D remains unclear. Germline values: CDR1 DFQATT, CDR2 SNEGSKA (reference sequence). This CDR3 has 14 residues. Trimming removed 3 bases at V and 2 bases at J, with 13 bases between. CDR3 nucleotides: TGCAGTGCTAGGAGTGGGGTAGCACAAGAGACCCAGTACTTC. Residues: CSARSGVAQETQYF.

At least ten counts were recorded for this clonotype. The rearrangement links TRBV11-2 to TRBJ2-7, with TRBD1 identical over 7 bases. The CDR3 covers 15 residues. Per germline, CDR1 SGHAT and CDR2 FQNNGV. V trimming: 1 base; J trimming: 7 bases; junction bases outside the gene matches: 10. The CDR3 region is CASSLGWTGGSEQYF. The CDR3 DNA follows: TGTGCCAGCAGCTTAGGATGGACAGGTGGTTCTGAGCAGTACTTC.